This T cell receptor beta chain is from a study of cytomegalovirus exposure and HLA in healthy donors. The CDR3 extends over 15 amino acids. Per germline, CDR1 SGHRS and CDR2 YFSETQ. J was trimmed by 3 bases and V by 4 bases; bases with no gene match: 5. Details on this clone: What it recognizes is unknown.

The PCR had 60 Vbeta and 13 Jbeta primers. Sequencing used immunoSEQ multiplex PCR; TCRdb keeps in-frame clones, though not all of them. The sample holds about 210,000 clones, around 84% seen once. Overall study results and limits: Overall, around 160 TCR beta chains were annotated as cytomegalovirus-associated. Most TCRs appeared rarely, but some public TCRs recurred in many donors. Reports described diagnosis of cytomegalovirus status by the classifier as highly specific and sensitive. Across donors, sequencing depth was assumed by presence/absence analyses to be roughly uniform.

The sequenced sample consisted of PBMCs. This rearrangement joins TRBV5-1 to TRBJ2-7; 12 bases map to TRBD2. The TCR sequence derives from a girl aged 2-10 years in good health and CMV-seronegative. The CDR3 coding sequence is TGCGCCAGCAGCCCTGGACTAGCGGGGAACTACGAGCAGTACTTC. Translating gives CASSPGLAGNYEQYF.